Below are 23 T cell receptor beta chains sequenced from a single sample in a study of identical twins. MiXCR was run by TCRdb on the 5' RACE reads, yielding one entry per CDR3 protein. Of roughly 250,000 distinct CDR3 sequences listed, over 13% were seen once; the top ten hold 7% to 9.5%. Sequenced sample: memory (CD45RO+) T cells sorted from blood. The receptors were sampled from a young woman in good health.

This clonotype was detected only a few times. V usage is TRBV9 and J usage is TRBJ2-1; D is perhaps TRBD2 (6 bases). The CDR3 totals 16 residues. Trimming shortened V by 2 bases and J by 2 bases, and 14 bases separated the two germline ends. CDR1 is SGDLS, CDR2 YYNGEE, per germline. The CDR3 DNA reads TGTGCCAGCAGCGTTCTGACTAGTCCAACCTACAATGAGCAGTTCTTC. Translating it yields CASSVLTSPTYNEQFF.

The rearrangement uses TRBV12-3 or TRBV12-4 and TRBJ2-7, with 8 bases lining up with TRBD1. The CDR3 is 17 residues long. With 3 bases clipped from V and 1 base from J, the junction kept 11 bases outside the gene matches. The CDR3 DNA follows: TGTGCCAGCAGTTTGGTGGGCACCGGGACAGGTTCCTACGAGCAGTACTTC. It yields the protein CASSLVGTGTGSYEQYF.

This clonotype was observed at least ten times. This chain connects TRBV7-2 to TRBJ2-5, with 7 bases aligning to TRBD1. The CDR3 covers 15 residues. Germline V gene data show CDR1 as SGHTA and CDR2 as FQGNSA. V was clipped by 3 bases and J by 5 bases; unmatched bases: 9. CDR3 loop: CASSFGTALEETQYF. In DNA, the CDR3 is TGTGCCAGCAGCTTCGGGACAGCCCTTGAGGAGACCCAGTACTTC.

A few counts support this clonotype. The CDR3: CASRFGPTSNQPQHF. The CDR3 DNA reads TGTGCCAGCAGGTTCGGTCCGACTAGCAATCAGCCCCAGCATTTT. V usage is TRBV12-3 or TRBV12-4 and J usage is TRBJ1-5; D is undetermined. Trimming shortened V by 6 bases and J by 0 bases, and 12 bases separated the two germline ends. This CDR3 comprises 15 residues.

This clonotype has ten or more counts. The chain combines TRBV12-3 or TRBV12-4 with TRBJ2-5; 11 nucleotides line up with TRBD2. Trimming took 4 bases from V and 5 from J; bases not matched to a gene: 9. The CDR3 runs 16 residues. The CDR3 DNA follows: TGTGCCAGCAGTTACCGTAGCGGGAGGGCCGGGGAGACCCAGTACTTC. Its protein product is CASSYRSGRAGETQYF.

This clonotype was recorded once. The rearrangement links TRBV7-3 to TRBJ2-6; 8 nucleotides line up with TRBD1. The junction had 11 bases not matched to a gene; V was cut back by 6 bases and J by 4 bases. The length of the CDR3 is 17 residues. In germline, CDR1 is SGHTA, CDR2 FQGTGA. CDR3 loop: CASSRQGAAAGANVLTF. In DNA form, the CDR3 reads TGTGCCAGCAGTCGGCAGGGGGCTGCGGCGGGGGCCAACGTCCTGACTTTC.

The chain uses TRBV14 and TRBJ2-5, with D maybe TRBD2 (6 bases). This CDR3 region has 15 residues. Germline V gene data show CDR1 as SGHDN and CDR2 as FVKESK. Trimming cost V 1 base and J 2 bases, with 11 bases left between them. The CDR3 spells CASSQGGAGQETQYF. For the CDR3, the DNA is TGTGCCAGCAGCCAAGGTGGCGCGGGACAAGAGACCCAGTACTTC.

The chain joins TRBV24-1 to TRBJ2-1; D uncertain. The V gene lost 5 bases and the J gene lost 6 bases, with 7 bases spanning the gap. The CDR3 covers 12 residues. CDR1 and CDR2 from the germline V gene are KGHDR and SFDVKD. The CDR3 sequence is CATSASTNEQFF. The CDR3 DNA reads as TGTGCCACCAGTGCCAGCACCAATGAGCAGTTCTTC.

This chain links TRBV5-6 with TRBJ2-1; 9 bases line up with TRBD2. Germline CDR1 and CDR2: SGHDT and YYEEEE. The V and J ends lost 3 bases and 3 bases, in that order; junction bases with no gene match: 4. The CDR3 runs to 15 residues. The CDR3 DNA reads as TGTGCCAGCAGCTCGGCAGCGGGGGGCTACAATGAGCAGTTCTTC. It translates to CASSSAAGGYNEQFF.

J is TRBJ1-2 and V is TRBV6-1, with TRBD1 matching 10 bases. The V segment lost 8 bases and the J segment 8 bases; nucleotides outside the gene matches: 8. Germline CDR1 reads MNHNS; CDR2 reads SASEGT. The CDR3 is made up of 13 amino acids. The CDR3 here is CASGRQGASGYTF. CDR3 in DNA: TGTGCCAGCGGGCGACAGGGGGCATCAGGCTACACCTTC.

This clonotype came up many times. The DNA for the CDR3 is TGCAGTGCTAGAAGAAGCGGGATACGTGGGGGGGAGCTGTTTTTT. It translates to CSARRSGIRGGELFF. The rearrangement joins TRBV20-1 to TRBJ2-2; 7 bases fit TRBD2. The CDR3 contains 15 residues. V trimming: 2 bases; J trimming: 8 bases; junction bases outside the gene matches: 11. The germline CDR1 and CDR2 sequences are DFQATT and SNEGSKA (reference sequence).

This clonotype was seen more than once but under ten times. This chain links TRBV24-1 with TRBJ2-7; D uncertain. V was pared by 12 bases and J by 2 bases, with 19 bases between. The CDR3 contains 14 residues. Germline-derived CDR1 and CDR2 are KGHDR and SFDVKD. The chain's CDR3 is CASYDRHLPYEQYF. CDR3 coding DNA: TGTGCCTCCTACGATCGACACCTACCCTACGAGCAGTACTTC.

This rearrangement joins TRBV5-1 to TRBJ2-3, with D tentatively TRBD2 (6 bases). CDR3 size: 16 residues. In germline, CDR1 is SGHRS, CDR2 YFSETQ. V was trimmed by 2 bases and J by 0 bases, leaving 13 bases between them. CDR3 DNA: TGCGCCAGCAGCTTCGGGCGGGACGTTAGCACAGATACGCAGTATTTT. Amino acid sequence: CASSFGRDVSTDTQYF.

This clonotype appeared a few times. The rearrangement uses TRBV29-1 and TRBJ2-1; D is possibly TRBD1 (7 bases). V lost 7 bases and J 3 bases, leaving 13 bases between the germline ends. There are 13 residues in the CDR3. Germline V lookup: CDR1 SQVTM, CDR2 ANQGSEA. The DNA of the CDR3 is TGCAGCGCTGCGGGACAGCTCTACAATGAGCAGTTCTTC. Translated: CSAAGQLYNEQFF.

Only a few counts were recorded for this clonotype. The chain couples TRBV6-5 to TRBJ2-1; the match to TRBD2 covers 7 bases. The CDR3 consists of 16 residues. CDR1 and CDR2 (germline): MNHEY, SVGAGI. Trimming removed 4 bases from V and 4 bases from J; junction bases left unmatched: 10. This CDR3 is CASSFTPGLSYNEQFF. In DNA form, the CDR3 reads TGTGCCAGCAGTTTCACACCGGGACTATCTTACAATGAGCAGTTCTTC.

This clonotype was counted between two and nine times. The chain links TRBV12-3 or TRBV12-4 to TRBJ2-1; TRBD2 matches 12 bases. The CDR3 runs 17 residues. V was clipped by 4 bases and J by 0 bases; unmatched bases: 4. The CDR3 here is CASSSGLAGSSYNEQFF. In nucleotides, the CDR3 is TGTGCCAGCAGTTCCGGACTAGCGGGGAGCTCCTACAATGAGCAGTTCTTC.

The table lists this clonotype with a few counts. The chain links TRBV20-1 to TRBJ2-3; D not resolved. Germline V gene data show CDR1 as DFQATT and CDR2 as SNEGSKA (reference sequence). V lost 0 bases to trimming and J lost 5 bases, with 9 bases between them. There are 13 residues in the CDR3. DNA for the CDR3: TGCAGTGCTAGAGATCCTCTAGTAGATACGCAGTATTTT. Encoded protein: CSARDPLVDTQYF.

This chain joins TRBV7-3 and TRBJ1-3, with TRBD1 identical over 7 bases. The V gene's germline CDR1 is SGHTA and CDR2 FQGTGA. This CDR3 region has 15 residues. V shed 2 bases and J 0 bases; nucleotides not matched to a gene: 1. CDR3 sequence reads: CASSLGTASGNTIYF. The CDR3 DNA reads TGTGCCAGCAGCTTAGGGACAGCCTCTGGAAACACCATATATTTT.

This clonotype has more than one count but fewer than ten. The genes are TRBV20-1 and TRBJ2-3, with 7 bases matching TRBD1. This CDR3 is built from 16 residues. The V gene end was trimmed by 3 bases and the J gene end by 0 bases; junction bases not matched to a gene: 9. Germline V lookup: CDR1 DFQATT, CDR2 SNEGSKA (reference sequence). Here the CDR3 reads CSARAGGDVSTDTQYF. The DNA of the CDR3 is TGCAGTGCTAGGGCAGGGGGAGATGTAAGCACAGATACGCAGTATTTT.

The rearrangement joins TRBV5-1 to TRBJ1-1, with TRBD1 matching over 7 bases. Trimming at V came to 2 bases and at J to 5 bases, leaving 12 bases not matched to a gene. This CDR3 spans 16 amino acids. Germline loops: CDR1 SGHRS, CDR2 YFSETQ. The CDR3 DNA sequence: TGCGCCAGCAGCTTCAGACAGCTTGAACAGGGGACTGAAGCTTTCTTT. Translation gives CASSFRQLEQGTEAFF.

This clonotype was recorded at least ten times. The genes are TRBV6-1 and TRBJ1-5; D is perhaps TRBD1 (6 bases). V lost 6 bases, J lost 5 bases, and 17 bases lay in between. The CDR3 has 15 residues. The germline V gene has CDR1 MNHNS and CDR2 SASEGT. This CDR3 reads CASSTTGALYQPQHF. The CDR3 DNA reads as TGTGCCAGCAGCACCACGGGGGCTCTCTATCAGCCCCAGCATTTT.

This clonotype showed up just a few times. J is TRBJ2-1 and V is TRBV6-5; D gene uncertain. The CDR3 totals 16 residues. Trimming took 0 bases from V and 6 from J, leaving 15 bases between them. Germline V CDR1 and CDR2: MNHEY, SVGAGI. The DNA of the CDR3 is TGTGCCAGCAGTTACTCGCCGGGCGTATTCTTCAATGAGCAGTTCTTC. It yields the protein CASSYSPGVFFNEQFF.

The chain couples TRBV27 to TRBJ2-1, with D uncertain. The V gene's germline CDR1 is MNHEY and CDR2 SMNVEV (reference sequence). The CDR3 is 14 amino acids. V shed 7 bases and J shed 0 bases, with 10 bases lying between them. CDR3 in amino acids: CASNQPGSYNEQFF. DNA for the CDR3: TGTGCCAGCAACCAACCAGGCTCCTACAATGAGCAGTTCTTC.